This T cell receptor (beta chain) derives from a study of blood T cell repertoires in COVID-19. This table comes from immunoSEQ multiplex PCR, and its TCRdb copy is limited to in-frame clones, with some not included. The sample includes 400,000 to 500,000 clones, more than 75% of them seen just once. Participant-given clinical history determined each cohort assignment. J gave up 0 bases and V 1 base, and 3 bases lay outside the gene matches. Germline values: CDR1 MGHRA, CDR2 YSYEKL. This CDR3 is built from 16 residues. The V and J genes are TRBV4-1 and TRBJ2-3; 8 bases align to TRBD2. The receptor comes from a woman aged 40 to 55 who had recovered from COVID-19. Specimen: PBMCs or T cells enriched from blood (not recorded which). CDR3 in DNA: TGCGCCAGCAGCCAAGGGGCTAGCGGGAGCACAGATACGCAGTATTTT. Translation: CASSQGASGSTDTQYF.